This TCR beta chain is from a study of T cell repertoires in cytomegalovirus infection. Whole-study context: The public TCR beta signatures pointed to both CMV infection and matching HLA type. Overall study findings and caveats: HLA-C-restricted, CMV-specific TCR beta clonotypes were dominant ex vivo.

The germline V gene has CDR1 SGHNT and CDR2 YYREEE (reference sequence). Trimming left V 4 bases short and J 2 bases short, with 17 bases between. This CDR3 is built from 16 residues. TCRdb re-called the reads with MiXCR, one entry per CDR3 protein. Seen here are some 150,000 distinct CDR3 sequences, about 6% observed once, and the top ten hold more than 15%. This clonotype occurred many times. Its target is unknown. The sample was PBMCs. The gene calls are TRBV5-4 and TRBJ2-3; perhaps TRBD1 as D (5 bases). This clonotype originated in a human donor in good health (CMV status not recorded). Some clones in this sample may be carry-over from other donors' samples. CDR3 nucleotide sequence: TGTGCCAGCAGCCCTTCGGCAGGGCCGATCACAGATACGCAGTATTTT. Encoded protein: CASSPSAGPITDTQYF.